The clone carrying this TCR beta chain was seen a handful of times. The data stem from a study of post-analysis software for immune sequencing data. Study summary: Relapsing-remitting, secondary progressive and progressive-relapsing courses of multiple sclerosis were included.

TCR beta libraries were prepared from cDNA with unique molecular identifiers. TCRdb re-called the PCR reads through MiXCR, storing one row per CDR3 protein. The table records about 770,000 distinct CDR3 sequences, about half of them present only once. This TCR was sampled from a girl under 18 with multiple sclerosis. What was sequenced was blood.

The CDR3 spells CSASSGVPYNEQFF. As DNA, the CDR3 is TGCAGTGCCTCGAGCGGGGTGCCCTACAATGAGCAGTTCTTC. The rearrangement uses TRBV20-1 and TRBJ2-1; 7 nucleotides align to TRBD2. Losses at the gene ends were 6 bases for V and 2 bases for J; bases not matched to a gene: 7. Germline values: CDR1 DFQATT, CDR2 SNEGSKA (reference sequence). The CDR3 runs 14 residues.